The 15 T cell receptor beta chains below come from one sample, sequenced in a study of blood T cell repertoires in COVID-19. Data came from immunoSEQ multiplex PCR; TCRdb stores just in-frame clones and leaves some out. The profile shows 150,000 or so clones, under 90% of them singletons. Source material: peripheral blood. The receptor set was obtained from a woman older than 75 with acute or convalescent COVID-19.

The chain has TRBV6-5 and TRBJ2-5; D possibly corresponds to TRBD2 (6 bases). From germline, CDR1 is MNHEY and CDR2 SVGAGI. The length of the CDR3 is 15 residues. V was clipped by 6 bases and J by 7 bases, with 21 bases between them. This CDR3 reads CASRPSGERGGTQYF. The CDR3 region has the DNA TGTGCCAGCAGACCCTCGGGGGAGCGTGGGGGGACCCAGTACTTC.

The chain recombines TRBV4-3 with TRBJ2-5; the D gene is possibly TRBD1 (5 bases). The V end lost 0 bases, the J end lost 4 bases, and 9 bases lay between the germline ends. CDR3 length: 14 amino acids. In germline, CDR1 is LGHNA, CDR2 YSLEER. For the CDR3, the DNA is TGCGCCAGCAGCCAAGAATCCCAGGGAGAGACCCAGTACTTC. As protein: CASSQESQGETQYF.

The chain employs TRBV10-3 and TRBJ2-7; 8 nucleotides match TRBD2. The CDR3 is 15 residues long. The germline CDR1 and CDR2 sequences are ENHRY and SYGVKD. V trimming: 5 bases; J trimming: 3 bases; junction bases outside the gene matches: 9. CDR3 sequence: CAISQPPAGDYEQYF. The CDR3 DNA is TGTGCCATCAGTCAGCCGCCAGCGGGGGACTACGAGCAGTACTTC.

The J gene is TRBJ2-5, the V gene TRBV19; 7 positions match TRBD1. V shed 5 bases, J shed 5 bases, and the junction held 8 bases outside the gene matches. Germline loops: CDR1 LNHDA, CDR2 SQIVND (reference sequence). The CDR3 runs to 14 residues. CDR3: CASSALQGPETQYF. The CDR3 DNA reads as TGTGCCAGTAGTGCCCTACAGGGGCCGGAGACCCAGTACTTC.

The chain recombines TRBV6-2 or TRBV6-3 with TRBJ2-1; maybe TRBD1 (6 bases). CDR3 length equals 18 residues. Germline lookup yields CDR1 MNHEY and CDR2 SVGEGT. Trimming pared 6 bases from V and 0 bases from J, leaving 21 bases between. This CDR3 is CASSHLPGGGNSYNEQFF. CDR3 DNA sequence: TGTGCCAGCAGCCATCTCCCTGGGGGCGGAAACTCCTACAATGAGCAGTTCTTC.

This chain links TRBV19 with TRBJ1-5; D unresolved. Germline-derived CDR1 and CDR2 are LNHDA and SQIVND (reference sequence). V was trimmed by 5 bases and J by 2 bases, leaving 13 bases between them. The CDR3 is 15 residues long. CDR3 nucleotides: TGTGCCAGTAGTGCGATAGAGGGTCGCAATCAGCCCCAGCATTTT. As protein: CASSAIEGRNQPQHF. The complete variable domain, with remaining parts taken from reference TRBV19 and TRBJ1-5, reads DGGITQSPKYLFRKEGQNVTLSCEQNLNHDAMYWYRQDPGQGLRLIYYSQIVNDFQKGDIAEGYSVSREKKESFPLTVTSAQKNPTAFYLCASSAIEGRNQPQHFGDGTRLSIL.

V and J are TRBV27 and TRBJ2-1; TRBD1 agrees at 7 bases. The CDR3 is 19 amino acids. Germline CDR1 reads MNHEY; CDR2 reads SMNVEV (reference sequence). Trimming cost V 2 bases and J 3 bases; bases outside gene matches: 16. CDR3 amino acids: CASSLEPPLGTGVYNEQFF. In DNA form, the CDR3 reads TGTGCCAGCAGTTTAGAACCCCCCTTGGGAACAGGGGTCTACAATGAGCAGTTCTTC.

V is TRBV11-2 and J is TRBJ1-6; D unresolved. V lost 1 base and J 9 bases, leaving 7 bases between the germline ends. From germline, CDR1 is SGHAT and CDR2 FQNNGV. The CDR3 totals 13 residues. The CDR3 is CASSLGGLSPLHF. As DNA, the CDR3 is TGTGCCAGCAGCTTAGGCGGGCTTTCACCCCTCCACTTT.

V and J are TRBV10-3 and TRBJ2-5; 7 bases match TRBD2. The CDR3 loop spans 13 amino acids. The ends lost 10 bases at V and 7 bases at J; junction bases unmatched: 12. Germline CDR1 reads ENHRY; CDR2 reads SYGVKD. CDR3 protein: CATQAREARTQYF. The DNA for the CDR3 is TGTGCCACACAGGCTCGGGAGGCGAGGACCCAGTACTTC.

The chain couples TRBV25-1 to TRBJ1-1; 9 bases are a match to TRBD1. The CDR3 loop spans 14 amino acids. Trimming took 10 bases from V and 2 from J; bases not matched to a gene: 8. Per germline, CDR1 MGHDK and CDR2 SYGVNS. The CDR3 sequence: CATRGQGLNTEAFF. As DNA, the CDR3 is TGTGCCACCCGGGGACAGGGTTTAAACACTGAAGCTTTCTTT.

This rearrangement joins TRBV30 to TRBJ1-2; 9 positions match TRBD1. After removal of 2 bases from V and 8 bases from J, the junction contained 6 bases not matched to a gene. The CDR3 has 13 residues. Germline CDR1 is GTSNPN and CDR2 is SVGIG (reference sequence). The CDR3 reads CAWSPGQGLGYTF. The CDR3, as DNA: TGTGCCTGGAGTCCGGGACAGGGCCTGGGCTACACCTTC.

V is TRBV5-1 and J is TRBJ1-4, with D tentatively TRBD1 (5 bases). The ends were cut back, 6 bases at V and 8 bases at J, with 23 bases in the middle. The CDR3 contains 16 residues. CDR1 and CDR2 from the germline V gene are SGHRS and YFSETQ. As DNA, the CDR3 is TGCGCCAGCAAGTTTGCGGCGGGGCCTGCTCGGGAAAAACTGTTTTTT. This sequence encodes CASKFAAGPAREKLFF.

The sample holds a few counts of this clone. The chain employs TRBV7-2 and TRBJ1-6, with D perhaps TRBD1 (6 bases). The CDR3 is 15 residues long. Germline V gene lookup returns CDR1 SGHTA and CDR2 FQGNSA. V lost 4 bases, J lost 14 bases, and 21 bases lay in between. The CDR3 DNA sequence: TGTGCCAGCAGCTCCGAGGGGACAACAGCACGTTCCCTCCACTTT. It translates to CASSSEGTTARSLHF.

The chain joins TRBV10-3 to TRBJ1-3; D may be TRBD1 (6 bases). Per germline, CDR1 ENHRY and CDR2 SYGVKD. Trimming left V 2 bases short and J 2 bases short, with 13 bases between. The CDR3 runs 16 residues. CDR3 bases: TGTGCCATCAGTGAGGGTGGACCAGGGGCTGGAAACACCATATATTTT. It specifies CAISEGGPGAGNTIYF.

Regarding this clone: One end of the junction varies from germline; a read error may be responsible. The chain is built from TRBV6-5 and TRBJ1-6; possibly TRBD1 for D (5 bases). This CDR3 contains 12 residues. Germline V gene lookup returns CDR1 MNHEY and CDR2 SVGAGI. This chain's CDR3 is CASSDSGRELHF. The CDR3 coding sequence is TGTGCCAGCAGTGACTCGGGGCGGGAGCTCCACTTT.